This T cell receptor (beta chain) was sequenced during a study of blood T cells in healthy people across ages. Primers used in a second PCR of roughly 6 to 11 cycles were a sample-barcoded 5' primer and a J-beta primer mix. TCRdb re-analysed the 5' RACE reads in MiXCR, keeping a single row per CDR3 protein. The table shows around 990,000 distinct CDR3 sequences, with 35% to 40% occurring only once. As for this clonotype: What it recognizes is unknown.

Study results and limitations: Across samples, TCR beta diversity tracked strongly with naive T cell percentage.

There were healthy Caucasian individuals from Russia, aged about 6 to 95, serving as donors. Isolation per sample recovered at least 7 million PBMCs. Trimming took off 0 bases at V and 6 bases at J, with 9 bases between the two ends. The CDR3 contains 13 residues. The rearrangement uses TRBV12-3 or TRBV12-4 and TRBJ2-7; D call uncertain. The receptor's source is a man between 18 and 35 years old in good health. Input material: blood. CDR3 DNA sequence: TGTGCCAGCAGTTTAGCCCACAGCCCCGAGCAGTACTTC. Its protein product is CASSLAHSPEQYF.